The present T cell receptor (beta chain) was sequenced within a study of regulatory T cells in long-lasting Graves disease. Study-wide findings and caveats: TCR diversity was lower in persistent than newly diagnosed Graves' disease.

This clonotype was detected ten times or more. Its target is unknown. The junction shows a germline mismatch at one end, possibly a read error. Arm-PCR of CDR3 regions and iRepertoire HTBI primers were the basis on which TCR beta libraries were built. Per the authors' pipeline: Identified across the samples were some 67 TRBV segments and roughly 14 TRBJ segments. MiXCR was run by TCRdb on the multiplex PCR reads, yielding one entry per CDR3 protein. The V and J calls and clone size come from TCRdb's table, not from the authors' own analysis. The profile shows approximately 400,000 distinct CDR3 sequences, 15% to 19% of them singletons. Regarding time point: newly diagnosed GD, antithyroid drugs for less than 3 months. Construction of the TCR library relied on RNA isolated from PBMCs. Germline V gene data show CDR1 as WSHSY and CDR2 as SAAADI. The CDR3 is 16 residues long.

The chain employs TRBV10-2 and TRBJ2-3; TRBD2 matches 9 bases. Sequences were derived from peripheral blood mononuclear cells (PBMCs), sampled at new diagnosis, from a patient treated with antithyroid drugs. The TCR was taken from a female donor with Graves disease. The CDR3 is CASSQSTSGFSDTQYF. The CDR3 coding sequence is TGCGCCAGCAGTCAGTCGACTAGCGGTTTCTCAGATACGCAGTATTTT.